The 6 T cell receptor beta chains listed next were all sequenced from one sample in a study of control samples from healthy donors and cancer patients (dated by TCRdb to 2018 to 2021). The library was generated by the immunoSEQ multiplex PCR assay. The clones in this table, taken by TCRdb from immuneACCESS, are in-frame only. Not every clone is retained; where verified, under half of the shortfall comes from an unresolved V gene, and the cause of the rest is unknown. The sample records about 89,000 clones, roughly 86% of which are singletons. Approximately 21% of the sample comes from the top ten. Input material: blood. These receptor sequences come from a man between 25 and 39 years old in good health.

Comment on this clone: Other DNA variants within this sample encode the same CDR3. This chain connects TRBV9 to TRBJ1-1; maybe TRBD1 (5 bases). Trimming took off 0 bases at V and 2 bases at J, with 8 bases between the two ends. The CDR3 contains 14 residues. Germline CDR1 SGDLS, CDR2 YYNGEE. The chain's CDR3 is CASSVGTLNTEAFF. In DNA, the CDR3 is TGTGCCAGCAGCGTAGGGACACTTAACACTGAAGCTTTCTTT.

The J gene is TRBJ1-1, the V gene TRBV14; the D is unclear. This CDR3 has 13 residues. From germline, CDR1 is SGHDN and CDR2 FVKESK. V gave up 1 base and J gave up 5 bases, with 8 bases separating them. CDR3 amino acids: CASSQVSGTEAFF. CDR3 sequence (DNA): TGTGCCAGCAGCCAAGTAAGTGGGACTGAAGCTTTCTTT.

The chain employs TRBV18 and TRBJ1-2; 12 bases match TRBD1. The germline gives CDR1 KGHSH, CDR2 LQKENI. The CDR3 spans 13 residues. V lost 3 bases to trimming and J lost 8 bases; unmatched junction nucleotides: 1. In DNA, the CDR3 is TGTGCCAGCTCACCGGGGACAGGGGGCGGCTACACCTTC. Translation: CASSPGTGGGYTF.

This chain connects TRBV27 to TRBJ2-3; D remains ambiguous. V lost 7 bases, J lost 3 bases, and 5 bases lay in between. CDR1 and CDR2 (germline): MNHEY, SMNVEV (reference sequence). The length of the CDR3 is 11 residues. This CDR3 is CASKVTDTQYF. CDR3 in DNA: TGTGCCAGCAAGGTTACAGATACGCAGTATTTT.

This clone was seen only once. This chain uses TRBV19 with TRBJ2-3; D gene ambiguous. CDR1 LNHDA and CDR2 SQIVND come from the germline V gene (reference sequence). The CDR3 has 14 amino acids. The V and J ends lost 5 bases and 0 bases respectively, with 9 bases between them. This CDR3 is CASSFARSTDTQYF. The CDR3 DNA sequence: TGTGCCAGTAGTTTCGCCAGGAGCACAGATACGCAGTATTTT.

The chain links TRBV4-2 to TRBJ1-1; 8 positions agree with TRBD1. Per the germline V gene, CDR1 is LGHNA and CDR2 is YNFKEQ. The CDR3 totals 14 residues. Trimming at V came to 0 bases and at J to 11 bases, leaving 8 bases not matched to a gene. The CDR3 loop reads CASSQDRTGFDAFF. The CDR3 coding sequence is TGTGCCAGCAGCCAAGATAGGACAGGGTTCGACGCTTTCTTT.